The 8 T cell receptor beta chains given below trace back to one sample, sequenced in a study of T cells in tuberculosis. The assay was immunoSEQ multiplex PCR, and TCRdb's table has in-frame clones only and misses some. Of some 25,000 clones in the sample, 95% were seen once. The material sequenced was PBMCs. The receptors were gathered from a donor between 10 and 35 years old with latent tuberculosis or without tuberculosis infection.

The chain combines TRBV5-6 with TRBJ2-7; D unresolved. V was trimmed by 0 bases and J by 3 bases, leaving 10 bases between them. The CDR3 is 14 amino acids. Germline lookup yields CDR1 SGHDT and CDR2 YYEEEE. The CDR3 is CASSLGADYYEQYF. CDR3 in DNA: TGTGCCAGCAGCTTGGGGGCAGATTACTACGAGCAGTACTTC. Full variable domain (missing parts from reference TRBV5-6 and TRBJ2-7): DAGVTQSPTHLIKTRGQQVTLRCSPKSGHDTVSWYQQALGQGPQFIFQYYEEEERQRGNFPDRFSGHQFPNYSSELNVNALLLGDSALYLCASSLGADYYEQYFGPGTRLTVT.

The V call is TRBV10-3, the J call TRBJ2-1; TRBD2 agrees at 7 bases. The CDR3 extends over 13 amino acids. The V gene's germline CDR1 is ENHRY and CDR2 SYGVKD. V lost 8 bases to trimming and J lost 10 bases; unmatched junction nucleotides: 11. The CDR3 nucleotides read TGTGCCATCGGTGCGGGGCCCGGGGGGGAGCAGTTCTTC. Protein sequence: CAIGAGPGGEQFF.

The chain combines TRBV6-6 with TRBJ2-3; 8 bases are a match to TRBD2. Unmatched junction bases numbered 4, after V lost 7 bases and J lost 4 bases. This CDR3 spans 13 amino acids. Germline V gene data show CDR1 as MNHNY and CDR2 as SVGAGI (reference sequence). The CDR3 spells CASNPGGADTQYF. CDR3 sequence (DNA): TGTGCCAGCAATCCGGGGGGGGCAGATACGCAGTATTTT.

This sequence joins TRBV5-6 and TRBJ1-1; maybe TRBD1 (5 bases). Germline-derived CDR1 and CDR2 are SGHDT and YYEEEE. This CDR3 is built from 15 residues. V was pared by 4 bases and J by 6 bases, with 19 bases between. Written as DNA, the CDR3 is TGTGCCAGCAGCGCCACCCGGGGGGGGTGGGCTGAAGCTTTCTTT. Protein sequence: CASSATRGGWAEAFF. The complete variable domain, with remaining parts taken from reference TRBV5-6 and TRBJ1-1, reads DAGVTQSPTHLIKTRGQQVTLRCSPKSGHDTVSWYQQALGQGPQFIFQYYEEEERQRGNFPDRFSGHQFPNYSSELNVNALLLGDSALYLCASSATRGGWAEAFFGQGTRLTVV.

Comment on this clone: An end of the junction differs from the germline gene, which may be a read error. This rearrangement joins TRBV20-1 to TRBJ1-4, with D unresolved. CDR1 DFQATT and CDR2 SNEGSKA come from the germline V gene (reference sequence). CDR3 length equals 11 residues. CDR3 loop: CSARAGEKLFF. CDR3 nucleotides: TGCAGTGCAAGAGCGGGTGAAAAACTGTTTTTT.

The genes are TRBV5-1 and TRBJ2-3; 7 bases match TRBD2. V lost 0 bases to trimming and J lost 0 bases; unmatched junction nucleotides: 4. Looked up from germline, CDR1 is SGHRS and CDR2 is YFSETQ. The CDR3 totals 16 residues. The CDR3 DNA is TGCGCCAGCAGCTTGGGGGACTACGGGAGCACAGATACGCAGTATTTT. As protein: CASSLGDYGSTDTQYF.

This chain joins TRBV10-3 and TRBJ2-7; weak D call: TRBD2 (6 bases). CDR3 length: 16 residues. V was trimmed by 0 bases and J by 0 bases, leaving 12 bases between them. In germline, CDR1 is ENHRY, CDR2 SYGVKD. CDR3 loop: CAISESLVADSYEQYF. CDR3 nucleotide sequence: TGTGCCATCAGTGAGTCTCTGGTAGCGGACTCCTACGAGCAGTACTTC.

The gene calls are TRBV9 and TRBJ1-3, with TRBD1 matching 7 bases. Trimming took 3 bases from V and 4 from J; bases not matched to a gene: 7. In germline, CDR1 is SGDLS, CDR2 YYNGEE. The CDR3 runs 15 residues. This chain's CDR3 is CASSASTGQGNTIYF. The CDR3 DNA sequence: TGTGCCAGCAGCGCGAGTACGGGACAGGGAAACACCATATATTTT.